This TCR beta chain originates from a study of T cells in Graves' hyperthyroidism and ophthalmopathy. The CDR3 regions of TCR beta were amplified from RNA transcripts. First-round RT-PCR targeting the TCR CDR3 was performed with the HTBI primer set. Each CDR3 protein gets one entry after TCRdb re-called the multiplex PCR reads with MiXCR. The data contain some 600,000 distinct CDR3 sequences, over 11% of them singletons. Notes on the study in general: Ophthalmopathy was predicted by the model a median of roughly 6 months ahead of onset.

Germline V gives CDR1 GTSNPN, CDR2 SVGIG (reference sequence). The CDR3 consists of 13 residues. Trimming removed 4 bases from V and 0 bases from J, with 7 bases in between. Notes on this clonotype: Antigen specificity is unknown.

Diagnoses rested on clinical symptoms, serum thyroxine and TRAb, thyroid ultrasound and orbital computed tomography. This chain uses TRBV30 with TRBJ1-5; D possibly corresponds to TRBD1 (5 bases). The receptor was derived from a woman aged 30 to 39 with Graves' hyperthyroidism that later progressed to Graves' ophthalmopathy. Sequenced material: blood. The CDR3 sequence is CAWTGDSNQPQHF. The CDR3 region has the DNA TGTGCCTGGACGGGGGATAGCAATCAGCCCCAGCATTTT.